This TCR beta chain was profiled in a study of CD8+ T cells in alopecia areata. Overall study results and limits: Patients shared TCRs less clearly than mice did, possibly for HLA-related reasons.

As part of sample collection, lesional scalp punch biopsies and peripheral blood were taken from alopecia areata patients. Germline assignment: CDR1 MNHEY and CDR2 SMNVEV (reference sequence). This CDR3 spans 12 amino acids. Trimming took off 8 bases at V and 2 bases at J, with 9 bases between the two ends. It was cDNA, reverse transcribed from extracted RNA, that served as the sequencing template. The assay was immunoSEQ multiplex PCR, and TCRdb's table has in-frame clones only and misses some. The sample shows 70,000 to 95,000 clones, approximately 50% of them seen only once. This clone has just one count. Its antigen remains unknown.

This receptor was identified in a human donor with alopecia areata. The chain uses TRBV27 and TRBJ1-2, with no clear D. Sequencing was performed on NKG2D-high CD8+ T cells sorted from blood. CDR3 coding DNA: TGTGCCAGCTGGGCTGCCAACTATGGCTACACCTTC. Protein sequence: CASWAANYGYTF.